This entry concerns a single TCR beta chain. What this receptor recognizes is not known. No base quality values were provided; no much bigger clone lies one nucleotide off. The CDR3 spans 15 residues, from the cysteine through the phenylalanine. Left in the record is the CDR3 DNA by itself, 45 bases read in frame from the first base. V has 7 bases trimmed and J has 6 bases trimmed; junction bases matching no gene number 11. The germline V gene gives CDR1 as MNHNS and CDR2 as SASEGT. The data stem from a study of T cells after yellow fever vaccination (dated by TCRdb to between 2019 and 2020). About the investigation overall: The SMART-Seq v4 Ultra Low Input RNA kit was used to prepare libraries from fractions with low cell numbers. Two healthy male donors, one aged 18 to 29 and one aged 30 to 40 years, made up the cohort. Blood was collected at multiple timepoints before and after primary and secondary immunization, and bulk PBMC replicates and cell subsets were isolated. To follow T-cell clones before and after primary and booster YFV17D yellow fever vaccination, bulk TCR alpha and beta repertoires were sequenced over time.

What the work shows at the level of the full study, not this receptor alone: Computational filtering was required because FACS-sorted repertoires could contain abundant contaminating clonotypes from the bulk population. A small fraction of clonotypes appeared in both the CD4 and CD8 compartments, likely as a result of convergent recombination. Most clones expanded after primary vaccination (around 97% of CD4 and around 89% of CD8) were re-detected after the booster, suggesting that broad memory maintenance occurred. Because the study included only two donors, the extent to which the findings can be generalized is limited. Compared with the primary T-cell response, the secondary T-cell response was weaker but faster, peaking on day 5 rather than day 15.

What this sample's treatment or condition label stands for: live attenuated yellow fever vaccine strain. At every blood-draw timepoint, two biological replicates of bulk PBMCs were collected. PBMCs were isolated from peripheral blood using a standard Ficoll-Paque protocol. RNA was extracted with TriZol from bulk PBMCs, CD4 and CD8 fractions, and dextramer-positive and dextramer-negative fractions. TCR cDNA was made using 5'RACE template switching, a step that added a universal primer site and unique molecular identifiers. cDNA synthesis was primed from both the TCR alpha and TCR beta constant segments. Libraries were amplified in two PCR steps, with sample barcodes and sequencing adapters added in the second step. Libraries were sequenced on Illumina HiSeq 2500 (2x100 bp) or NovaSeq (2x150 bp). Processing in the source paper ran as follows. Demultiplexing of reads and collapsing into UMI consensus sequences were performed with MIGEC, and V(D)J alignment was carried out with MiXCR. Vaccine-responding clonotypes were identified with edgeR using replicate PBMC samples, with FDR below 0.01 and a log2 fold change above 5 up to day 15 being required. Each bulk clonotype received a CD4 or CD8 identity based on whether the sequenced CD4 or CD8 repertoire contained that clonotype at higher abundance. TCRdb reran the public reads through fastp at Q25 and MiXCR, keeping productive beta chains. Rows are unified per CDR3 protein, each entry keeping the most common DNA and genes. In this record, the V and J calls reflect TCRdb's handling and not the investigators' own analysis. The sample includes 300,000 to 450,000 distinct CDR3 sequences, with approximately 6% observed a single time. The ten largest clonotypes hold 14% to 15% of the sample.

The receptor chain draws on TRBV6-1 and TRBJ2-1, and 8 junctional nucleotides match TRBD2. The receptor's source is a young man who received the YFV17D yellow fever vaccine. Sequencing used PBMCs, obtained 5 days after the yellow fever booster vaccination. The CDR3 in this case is CASTETSAMPNEQFF. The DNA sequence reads TGTGCCAGCACTGAGACTAGCGCGATGCCCAATGAGCAGTTCTTC.